This entry is about one TCR beta chain. Its antigen remains unknown. The CDR3 totals 17 residues. Germline CDR1 is KGHSH and CDR2 is LQKENI. These data belong to a study of T cells expressing NK-cell markers. Study overall: The sequencing cohort of eight donors included seven HCMV-seropositive individuals and one seronegative individual. Study results and limitations: Dominant NKG2C+ clonotypes were found to form about 1.0-7.0% of CD8+ T cells in a handful of donors. Leadership of the CD3+CD56-NKG2C+ fraction also belonged to these clonotypes in a handful of donors.

As the method of synthesis, 5'RACE template switching with UMIs yielded TCR beta cDNA. TCRdb reworked the 5' RACE reads into one entry per CDR3 protein, no DNA. The sample has 550,000 to 600,000 distinct CDR3 sequences. This TCR was recovered from a man younger than 35 in good health. The chain uses TRBV18 and TRBJ2-3; TCRdb returns TRBD2, unconfirmable since there is no DNA. Sequenced: blood T cells: a sorted CD56 or NKG2C T cell subset, CD4+ or CD8+ T cells, or bulk PBMC T cells (not recorded which). The CDR3 here is CASSPLAGTSSGDTQYF.